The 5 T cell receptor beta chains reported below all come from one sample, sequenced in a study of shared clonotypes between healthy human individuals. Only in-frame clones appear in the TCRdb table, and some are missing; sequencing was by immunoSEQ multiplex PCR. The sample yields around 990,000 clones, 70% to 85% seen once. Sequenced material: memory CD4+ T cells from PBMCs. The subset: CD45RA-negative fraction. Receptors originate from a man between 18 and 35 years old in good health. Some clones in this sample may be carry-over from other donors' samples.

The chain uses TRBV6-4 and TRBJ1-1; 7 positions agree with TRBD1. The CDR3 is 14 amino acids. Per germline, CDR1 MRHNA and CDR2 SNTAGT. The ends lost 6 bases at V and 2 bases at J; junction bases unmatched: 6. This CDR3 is CASSRDRDNTEAFF. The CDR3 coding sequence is TGTGCCAGCAGCCGGGACAGAGACAACACTGAAGCTTTCTTT.

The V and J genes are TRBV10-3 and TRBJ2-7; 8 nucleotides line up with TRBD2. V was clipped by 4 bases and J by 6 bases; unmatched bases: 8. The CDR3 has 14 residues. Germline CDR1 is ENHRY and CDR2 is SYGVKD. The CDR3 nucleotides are TGTGCCATCAGTGCGGGACTAGGGCTGAGCGAGCAGTACTTC. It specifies CAISAGLGLSEQYF.

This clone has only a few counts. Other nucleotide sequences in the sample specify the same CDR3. CDR3 bases: TGTGCCAGCAGCGTAGGCCCAACTAATGAAAAACTGTTTTTT. Residues: CASSVGPTNEKLFF. This rearrangement joins TRBV9 to TRBJ1-4; D remains unclear. The CDR3 has 14 residues. V lost 0 bases and J 0 bases, leaving 3 bases between the germline ends. Germline values: CDR1 SGDLS, CDR2 YYNGEE.

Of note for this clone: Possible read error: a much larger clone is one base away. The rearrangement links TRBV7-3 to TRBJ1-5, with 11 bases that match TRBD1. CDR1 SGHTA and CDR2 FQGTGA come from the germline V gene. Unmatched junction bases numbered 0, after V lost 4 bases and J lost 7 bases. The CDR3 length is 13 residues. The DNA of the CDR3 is TGTGCCAGCAGCTGGGACAGGGGGCAGCCCCAGCATTTT. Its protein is CASSWDRGQPQHF.

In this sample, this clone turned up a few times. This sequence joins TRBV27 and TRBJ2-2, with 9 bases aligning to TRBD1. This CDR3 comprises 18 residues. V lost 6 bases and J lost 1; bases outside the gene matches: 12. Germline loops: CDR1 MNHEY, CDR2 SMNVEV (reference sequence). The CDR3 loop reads CASREVFMGQGNTGELFF. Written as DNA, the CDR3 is TGTGCCAGCAGGGAGGTTTTTATGGGACAGGGGAACACCGGGGAGCTGTTTTTT.